These 14 T cell receptor beta chains came from one sample sequenced in a study of T cells in Graves' hyperthyroidism and ophthalmopathy (dated by TCRdb to the late 2010s). The library was produced with multiplex PCR. Sequencing used an Illumina HiSeq 2000. TCR beta CDR3 regions were amplified from RNA transcripts. For the first round of RT-PCR on the TCR CDR3, the HTBI primer set was used together with the Qiagen OneStep RT-PCR kit. TCRdb redid the processing of the public reads, applying fastp at Q25 and MiXCR, and retained in-frame beta chains. Merged by CDR3 protein, the rows form single entries marked with the most common genes and DNA. This sample holds about 640,000 distinct CDR3 sequences; approximately 15% were observed only once. Of the sample, under 15% falls within the top ten clones. The sample taken for sequencing was blood. Receptors originate from a woman between 45 and 65 years old with Graves' ophthalmopathy.

This clonotype was observed a handful of times. V gene TRBV6-2 or TRBV6-3 combines with J gene TRBJ2-2; no definite D call. The CDR3 is 12 residues long. In germline, CDR1 is MNHEY, CDR2 SVGEGT. V was cut by 2 bases and J by 13 bases, with 11 bases left in between. CDR3 residues: CASSYDRSSLFF. CDR3 coding DNA: TGTGCCAGCAGTTACGATAGGAGTTCGCTGTTTTTT.

The genes are TRBV3-1 and TRBJ2-7, with 14 bases matching TRBD2. V shed 1 base and J 7 bases; nucleotides not matched to a gene: 6. CDR1 is LGHDT, CDR2 YNNKEL, per germline (reference sequence). This CDR3 has 16 residues. The CDR3 is CASSQAGTSGSREQYF. The CDR3 nucleotides are TGTGCCAGCAGCCAAGCCGGGACTAGCGGGAGTCGTGAGCAGTACTTC.

This rearrangement joins TRBV5-1 to TRBJ2-5; TRBD1 aligns across 9 bases. J was trimmed by 0 bases and V by 8 bases; bases with no gene match: 5. The CDR3 totals 14 residues. In germline, CDR1 is SGHRS, CDR2 YFSETQ. The CDR3 protein is CASTGTGYQETQYF. The CDR3 coding sequence is TGCGCCAGTACCGGGACAGGGTACCAAGAGACCCAGTACTTC.

The chain couples TRBV11-1 to TRBJ1-5, with TRBD1 matching over 8 bases. The CDR3 extends over 16 amino acids. The germline CDR1 and CDR2 sequences are SGHAT and FQDESV (reference sequence). J gave up 7 bases and V 2 bases, and 10 bases lay outside the gene matches. CDR3 region: CASSLLARGPGQPQHF. CDR3 nucleotide sequence: TGTGCCAGCAGCTTATTGGCCAGGGGGCCGGGGCAGCCCCAGCATTTT.

This clonotype was detected ten times or more. The V gene is TRBV12-3 or TRBV12-4, the J gene TRBJ1-1; D possibly corresponds to TRBD1 (6 bases). V was clipped by 7 bases and J by 1 base, with 13 bases between them. The CDR3 spans 14 residues. CDR3 sequence (DNA): TGTGCCAGCACCAACTCGGACAGGAACACTGAAGCTTTCTTT. This encodes CASTNSDRNTEAFF.

This clonotype was counted many times. The chain uses TRBV7-3 and TRBJ2-1; 8 bases match TRBD1. The CDR3 consists of 14 residues. CDR1 and CDR2 (germline): SGHTA, FQGTGA. V trimming: 5 bases; J trimming: 8 bases; junction bases outside the gene matches: 8. In nucleotides, the CDR3 is TGTGCCAGCAGCCCGACAGGGGCAAACGATGAGCAGTTCTTC. Translated: CASSPTGANDEQFF.

This clonotype appeared many times. The V gene is TRBV30, the J gene TRBJ2-7; D may be TRBD2 (5 bases). V was shortened by 0 bases and J by 7 bases, with 13 bases between the two germline ends. This CDR3 has 13 amino acids. Germline CDR1 GTSNPN, CDR2 SVGIG (reference sequence). The CDR3 nucleotides are TGTGCCTGGAGTGTACTCCGGAGGCGGGAGCAGTACTTC. Translating gives CAWSVLRRREQYF.

The sample holds a few counts of this clonotype. The rearrangement uses TRBV29-1 and TRBJ2-1; D tentatively fits TRBD1 or TRBD2 (5 bases each). Germline CDR1 reads SQVTM; CDR2 reads ANQGSEA. This CDR3 has 13 residues. Trimming cost V 1 base and J 5 bases, with 9 bases left between them. The CDR3 is CSVEGGTDNEQFF. The CDR3 bases are TGCAGCGTTGAAGGGGGGACGGACAATGAGCAGTTCTTC.

This clonotype was counted at least ten times. The V call is TRBV27, the J call TRBJ2-1; a weak D match, TRBD1 (5 bases). The germline V gene encodes CDR1 MNHEY and CDR2 SMNVEV (reference sequence). Trimming removed 4 bases from V and 6 bases from J, with 19 bases in between. The CDR3 spans 16 residues. The DNA of the CDR3 is TGTGCCAGCAGTTCATGGGGCCTTGAGGTGCGCAATGAGCAGTTCTTC. Translation: CASSSWGLEVRNEQFF.

This sequence joins TRBV4-3 and TRBJ1-6, with 7 bases lining up with TRBD1. With V trimmed by 3 bases and J by 0 bases, 5 bases remained unmatched. The CDR3 extends over 17 amino acids. CDR1 and CDR2 (germline): LGHNA, YSLEER. CDR3 region: CASSQAGTASYNSPLHF. CDR3 bases: TGCGCCAGCAGCCAGGCCGGGACAGCCTCCTATAATTCACCCCTCCACTTT.

The rearrangement uses TRBV20-1 and TRBJ2-1, with 8 bases lining up with TRBD2. Per germline, CDR1 DFQATT and CDR2 SNEGSKA (reference sequence). The CDR3 is 15 residues long. V was clipped by 4 bases and J by 2 bases; unmatched bases: 7. CDR3 residues: CSANQGLAPYNEQFF. CDR3 sequence (DNA): TGCAGTGCTAACCAAGGACTAGCCCCCTACAATGAGCAGTTCTTC.

This clonotype was seen repeatedly, ten times or more. The chain recombines TRBV7-9 with TRBJ2-7, with D possibly being TRBD1 (5 bases). V was trimmed by 2 bases and J by 4 bases, leaving 12 bases between them. This CDR3 has 14 residues. Germline CDR1 reads SEHNR; CDR2 reads FQNEAQ (reference sequence). The CDR3 reads CASSLTQGLYEQYF. The CDR3 region has the DNA TGTGCCAGCAGCTTAACCCAGGGTTTATACGAGCAGTACTTC.

This chain connects TRBV20-1 to TRBJ2-7, with 15 bases fitting TRBD2. The CDR3 sequence is 18 residues long. V shed 5 bases and J 7 bases; nucleotides not matched to a gene: 18. From germline, CDR1 is DFQATT and CDR2 SNEGSKA (reference sequence). CDR3 DNA: TGCAGTGCTTTCGGACTAGCGGGAGGGCCATCTGGATTTTGGGAGCAGTACTTC. This sequence encodes CSAFGLAGGPSGFWEQYF.

This clonotype has at least ten counts. The chain joins TRBV7-2 to TRBJ2-1; D is uncertain. V dropped 5 bases and J dropped 10 bases, with 9 bases sitting between them. Germline V gene lookup returns CDR1 SGHTA and CDR2 FQGNSA. The CDR3 is 11 residues long. CDR3 region: CASSRHEEQFF. The CDR3 region has the DNA TGTGCCAGCAGCCGTCATGAAGAGCAGTTCTTC.